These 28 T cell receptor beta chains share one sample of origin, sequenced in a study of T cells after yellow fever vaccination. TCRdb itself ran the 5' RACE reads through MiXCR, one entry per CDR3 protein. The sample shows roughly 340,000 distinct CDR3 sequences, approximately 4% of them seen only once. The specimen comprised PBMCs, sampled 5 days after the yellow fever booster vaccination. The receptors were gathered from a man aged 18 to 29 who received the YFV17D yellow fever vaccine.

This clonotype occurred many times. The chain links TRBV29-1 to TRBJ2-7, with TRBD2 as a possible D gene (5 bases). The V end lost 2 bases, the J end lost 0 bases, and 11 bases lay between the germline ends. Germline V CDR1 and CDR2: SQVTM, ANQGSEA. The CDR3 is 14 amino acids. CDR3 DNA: TGCAGCGTTGAAACGCCGGGGAGCTCCTACGAGCAGTACTTC. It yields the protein CSVETPGSSYEQYF.

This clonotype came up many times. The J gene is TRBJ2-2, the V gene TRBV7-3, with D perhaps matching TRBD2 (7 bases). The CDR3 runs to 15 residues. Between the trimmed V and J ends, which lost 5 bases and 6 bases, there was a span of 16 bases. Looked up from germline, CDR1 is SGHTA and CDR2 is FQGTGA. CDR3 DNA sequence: TGTGCCAGCAGCCCGACGAGGGGGGGGGCCGGGGAGCTGTTTTTT. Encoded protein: CASSPTRGGAGELFF.

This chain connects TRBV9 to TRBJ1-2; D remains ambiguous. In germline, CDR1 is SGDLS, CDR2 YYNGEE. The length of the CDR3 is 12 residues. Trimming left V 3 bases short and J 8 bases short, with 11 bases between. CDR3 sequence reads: CASSANSRGYTF. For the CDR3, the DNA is TGTGCCAGCAGCGCTAACAGCAGGGGCTACACCTTC.

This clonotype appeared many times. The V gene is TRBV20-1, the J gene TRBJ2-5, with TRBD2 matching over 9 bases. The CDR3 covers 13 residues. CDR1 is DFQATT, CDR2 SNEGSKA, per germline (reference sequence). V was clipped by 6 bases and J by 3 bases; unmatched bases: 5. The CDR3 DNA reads TGCAGTGCCGTAATAGCGGGGGAAGAGACCCAGTACTTC. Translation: CSAVIAGEETQYF.

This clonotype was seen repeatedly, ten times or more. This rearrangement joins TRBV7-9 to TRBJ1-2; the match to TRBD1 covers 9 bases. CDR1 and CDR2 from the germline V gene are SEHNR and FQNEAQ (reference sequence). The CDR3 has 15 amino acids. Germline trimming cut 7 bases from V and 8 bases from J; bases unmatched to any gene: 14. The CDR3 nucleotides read TGTGCCAGCACCGGGGCACAGGGGGCTAATGAGGGCTACACCTTC. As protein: CASTGAQGANEGYTF.

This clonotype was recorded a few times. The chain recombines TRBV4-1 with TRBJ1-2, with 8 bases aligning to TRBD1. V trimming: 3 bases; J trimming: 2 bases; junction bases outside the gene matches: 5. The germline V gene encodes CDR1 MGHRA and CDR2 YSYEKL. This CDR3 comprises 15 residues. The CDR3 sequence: CASSQGTGENYGYTF. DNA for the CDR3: TGCGCCAGCAGCCAGGGGACAGGAGAAAACTATGGCTACACCTTC.

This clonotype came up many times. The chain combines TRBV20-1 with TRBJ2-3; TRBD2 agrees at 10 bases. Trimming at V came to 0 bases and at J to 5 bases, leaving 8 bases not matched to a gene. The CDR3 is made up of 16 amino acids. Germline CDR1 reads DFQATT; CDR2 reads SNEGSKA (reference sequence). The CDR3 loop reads CSARDPGAGGLDTQYF. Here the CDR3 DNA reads TGCAGTGCTAGAGATCCCGGAGCGGGGGGGCTAGATACGCAGTATTTT.

The CDR3 sequence: CASSLELAGGYEQYF. CDR3 DNA: TGTGCCAGCAGCCTAGAACTAGCGGGGGGATACGAGCAGTACTTC. J is TRBJ2-7 and V is TRBV7-3; TRBD2 matches 12 bases. V was clipped by 5 bases and J by 4 bases; unmatched bases: 6. Germline V gene sequence: CDR1 SGHTA, CDR2 FQGTGA. This CDR3 spans 15 amino acids.

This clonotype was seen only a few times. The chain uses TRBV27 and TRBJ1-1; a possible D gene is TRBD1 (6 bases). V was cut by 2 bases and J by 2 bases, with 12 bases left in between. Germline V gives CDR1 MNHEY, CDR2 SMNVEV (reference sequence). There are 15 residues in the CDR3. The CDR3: CASSLRQVKNTEAFF. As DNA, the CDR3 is TGTGCCAGCAGTTTAAGACAGGTAAAAAACACTGAAGCTTTCTTT.

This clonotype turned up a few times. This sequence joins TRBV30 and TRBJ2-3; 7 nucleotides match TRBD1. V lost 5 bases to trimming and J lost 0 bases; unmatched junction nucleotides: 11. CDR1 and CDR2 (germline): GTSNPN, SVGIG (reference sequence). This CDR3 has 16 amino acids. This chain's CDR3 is CAWVETGTASTDTQYF. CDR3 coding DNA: TGTGCCTGGGTTGAAACCGGGACAGCTAGCACAGATACGCAGTATTTT.

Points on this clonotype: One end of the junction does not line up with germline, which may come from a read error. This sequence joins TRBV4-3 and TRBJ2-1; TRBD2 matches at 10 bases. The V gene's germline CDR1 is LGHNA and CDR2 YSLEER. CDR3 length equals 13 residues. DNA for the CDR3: TGCGCCAGCAGCCAAAACCTCCAGCGGGGGGGAATCTTC. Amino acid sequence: CASSQNLQRGGIF.

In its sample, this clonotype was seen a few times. CDR3 loop: CASSLHTSSGEQYF. DNA for the CDR3: TGCGCCAGCAGCCTCCACACTAGCTCGGGGGAGCAGTACTTC. The rearrangement links TRBV4-1 to TRBJ2-7; the D gene is possibly TRBD2 (6 bases). CDR1 is MGHRA and CDR2 is YSYEKL in the germline V gene. There are 14 residues in the CDR3. The germline V and J ends were trimmed by 4 bases and 7 bases, with 17 bases remaining between them.

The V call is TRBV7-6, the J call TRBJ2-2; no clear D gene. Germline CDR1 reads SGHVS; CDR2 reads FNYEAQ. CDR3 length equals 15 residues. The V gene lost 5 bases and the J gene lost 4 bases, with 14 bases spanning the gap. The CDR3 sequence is CASSPPDRATGELFF. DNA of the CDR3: TGTGCCAGCAGCCCCCCCGACCGGGCCACCGGGGAGCTGTTTTTT.

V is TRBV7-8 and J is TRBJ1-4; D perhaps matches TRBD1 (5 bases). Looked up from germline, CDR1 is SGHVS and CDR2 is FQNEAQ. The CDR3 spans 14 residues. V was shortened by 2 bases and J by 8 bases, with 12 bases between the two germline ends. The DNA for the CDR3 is TGTGCCAGCAGCTTAAGGATGGGGGAGGAAAAACTGTTTTTT. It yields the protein CASSLRMGEEKLFF.

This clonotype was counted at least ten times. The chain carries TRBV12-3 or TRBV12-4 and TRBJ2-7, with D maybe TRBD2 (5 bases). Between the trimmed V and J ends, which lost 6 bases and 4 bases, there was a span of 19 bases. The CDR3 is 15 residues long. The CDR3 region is CASSPTERADYEQYF. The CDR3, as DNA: TGTGCCAGCAGCCCGACCGAGAGGGCGGATTACGAGCAGTACTTC.

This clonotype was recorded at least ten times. CDR3 sequence: CASKVNTEAFF. The DNA for the CDR3 is TGTGCCAGCAAGGTGAACACTGAAGCTTTCTTT. This chain uses TRBV6-5 with TRBJ1-1; D uncertain. Germline loops: CDR1 MNHEY, CDR2 SVGAGI. Trimming pared 7 bases from V and 0 bases from J, leaving 3 bases between. The CDR3 spans 11 residues.

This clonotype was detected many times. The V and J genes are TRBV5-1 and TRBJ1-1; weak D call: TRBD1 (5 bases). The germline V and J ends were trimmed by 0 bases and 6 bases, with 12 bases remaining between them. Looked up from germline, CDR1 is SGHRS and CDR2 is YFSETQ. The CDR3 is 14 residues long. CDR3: CASSLVGEAAEAFF. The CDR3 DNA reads TGCGCCAGCAGCTTGGTAGGGGAGGCGGCTGAAGCTTTCTTT. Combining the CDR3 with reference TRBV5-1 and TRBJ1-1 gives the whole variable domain KAGVTQTPRYLIKTRGQQVTLSCSPISGHRSVSWYQQTPGQGLQFLFEYFSETQRNKGNFPGRFSGRQFSNSRSEMNVSTLELGDSALYLCASSLVGEAAEAFFGQGTRLTVV.

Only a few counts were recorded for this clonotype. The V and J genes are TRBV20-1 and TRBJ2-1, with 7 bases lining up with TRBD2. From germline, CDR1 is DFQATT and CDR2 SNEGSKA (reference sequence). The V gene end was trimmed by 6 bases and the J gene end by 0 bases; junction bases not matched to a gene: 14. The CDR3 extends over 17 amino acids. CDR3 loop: CSASGLAAGSSYNEQFF. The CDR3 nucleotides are TGCAGTGCGTCGGGGCTAGCGGCTGGATCCTCCTACAATGAGCAGTTCTTC.

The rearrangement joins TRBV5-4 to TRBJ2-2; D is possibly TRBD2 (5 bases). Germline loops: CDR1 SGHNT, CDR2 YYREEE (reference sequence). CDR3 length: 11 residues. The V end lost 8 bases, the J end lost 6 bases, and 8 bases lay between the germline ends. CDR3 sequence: CASTGSGELFF. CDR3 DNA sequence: TGTGCCAGTACGGGGTCCGGGGAGCTGTTTTTT.

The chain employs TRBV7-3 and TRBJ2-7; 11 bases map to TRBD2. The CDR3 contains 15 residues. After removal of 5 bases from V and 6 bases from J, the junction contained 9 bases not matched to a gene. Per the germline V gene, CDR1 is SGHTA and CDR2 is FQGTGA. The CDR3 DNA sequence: TGTGCCAGCAGCCCAGTTAGCGGGGGGGCCTCCGAGCAGTACTTC. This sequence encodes CASSPVSGGASEQYF.

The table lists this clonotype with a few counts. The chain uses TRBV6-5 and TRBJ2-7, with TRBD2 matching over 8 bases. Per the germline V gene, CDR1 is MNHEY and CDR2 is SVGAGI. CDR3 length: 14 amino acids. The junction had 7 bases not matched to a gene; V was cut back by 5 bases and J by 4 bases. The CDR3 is CASSRGGAFYEQYF. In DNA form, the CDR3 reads TGTGCCAGCAGTCGGGGGGGCGCCTTTTACGAGCAGTACTTC.

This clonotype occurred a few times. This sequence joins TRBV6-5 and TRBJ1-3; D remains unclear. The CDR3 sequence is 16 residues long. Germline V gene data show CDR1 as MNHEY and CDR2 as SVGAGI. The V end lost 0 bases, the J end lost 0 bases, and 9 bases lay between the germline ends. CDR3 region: CASSYSWSDSGNTIYF. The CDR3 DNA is TGTGCCAGCAGTTACTCGTGGAGTGACTCTGGAAACACCATATATTTT.

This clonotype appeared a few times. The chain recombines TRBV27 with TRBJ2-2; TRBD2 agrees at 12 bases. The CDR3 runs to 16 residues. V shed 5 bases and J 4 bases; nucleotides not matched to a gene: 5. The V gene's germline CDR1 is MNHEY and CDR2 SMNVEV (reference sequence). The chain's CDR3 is CASSTTGLAGTGELFF. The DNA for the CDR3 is TGTGCCAGCAGTACAACGGGACTAGCGGGCACCGGGGAGCTGTTTTTT.

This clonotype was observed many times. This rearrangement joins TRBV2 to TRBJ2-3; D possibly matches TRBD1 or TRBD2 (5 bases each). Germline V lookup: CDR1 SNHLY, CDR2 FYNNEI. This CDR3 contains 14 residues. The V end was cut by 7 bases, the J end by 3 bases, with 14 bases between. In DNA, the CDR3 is TGTGCCAGCAAAAGGGCAGGGAGAACAGATACGCAGTATTTT. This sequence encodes CASKRAGRTDTQYF.

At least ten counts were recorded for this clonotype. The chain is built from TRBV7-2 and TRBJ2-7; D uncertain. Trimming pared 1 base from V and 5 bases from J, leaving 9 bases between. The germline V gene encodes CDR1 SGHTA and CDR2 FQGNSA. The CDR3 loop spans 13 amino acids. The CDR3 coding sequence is TGTGCCAGCAGCTTAGGGTTAGTGAACGAGCAGTACTTC. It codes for CASSLGLVNEQYF.

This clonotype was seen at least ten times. The CDR3 protein is CASSDLATEAFF. The CDR3 DNA sequence: TGTGCCAGCAGTGACCTCGCCACTGAAGCTTTCTTT. This chain connects TRBV27 to TRBJ1-1; no definite D call. The CDR3 sequence is 12 residues long. Trimming shortened V by 5 bases and J by 4 bases, and 8 bases separated the two germline ends. CDR1 is MNHEY, CDR2 SMNVEV, per germline (reference sequence).

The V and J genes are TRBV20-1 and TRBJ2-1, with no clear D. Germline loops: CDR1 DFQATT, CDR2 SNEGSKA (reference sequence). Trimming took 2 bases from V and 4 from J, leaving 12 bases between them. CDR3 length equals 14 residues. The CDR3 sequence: CSARSRLAYNEQFF. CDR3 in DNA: TGCAGTGCTAGATCTCGACTGGCTTACAATGAGCAGTTCTTC.

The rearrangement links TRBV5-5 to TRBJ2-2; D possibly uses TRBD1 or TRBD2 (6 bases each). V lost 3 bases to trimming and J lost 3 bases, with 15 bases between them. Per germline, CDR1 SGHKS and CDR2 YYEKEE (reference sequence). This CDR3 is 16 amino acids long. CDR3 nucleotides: TGTGCCAGCAGCTCCCTCACGGGGGCGGACACCGGGGAGCTGTTTTTT. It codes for CASSSLTGADTGELFF. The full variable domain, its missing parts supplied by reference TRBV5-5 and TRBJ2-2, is DAGVTQSPTHLIKTRGQQVTLRCSPISGHKSVSWYQQVLGQGPQFIFQYYEKEERGRGNFPDRFSARQFPNYSSELNVNALLLGDSALYLCASSSLTGADTGELFFGEGSRLTVL.